A selection of T cell receptor beta chains follows, all from one sample in a study of shared clonotypes between healthy human individuals. Data came from immunoSEQ multiplex PCR; TCRdb stores just in-frame clones and leaves some out. The top ten clones hold about 9.4% of a sample with fewer than 400,000 clones, roughly 70% of them seen once. The sample consisted of memory CD4+ T cells sorted from blood. The receptors shown here come from a man under 40 in good health. Each CDR3 is given without its conserved first and last residue. Size tells how often a clone was seen (once, few, many) or the class of an expanded clone, and some rows leave it out.

V: TRBV14; size: NA; J: TRBJ1-1; length: 16; CDR3: ASSQEPRGFGFNTEAF
V: TRBV7-3; size: NA; J: TRBJ2-7; length: 11; CDR3: ASSLTGQYEQY
V: TRBV6-5; size: many; J: TRBJ2-1; length: 10; CDR3: ASKSDAGVQF
V: TRBV2; size: NA; J: TRBJ1-1; length: 12; CDR3: ASSWTGRNTEAF
V: TRBV19; size: NA; J: TRBJ1-5; length: 11; CDR3: ASSIDRDQPQH
V: TRBV14; size: NA; J: TRBJ2-7; length: 12; CDR3: ASAIRDGPYEQY
V: TRBV29-1; size: NA; J: TRBJ1-1; length: 11; CDR3: SVDRGMNTEAF
V: TRBV7-3; size: NA; J: TRBJ2-1; length: 12; CDR3: ASSLISRGNEQF
V: TRBV27; size: NA; J: TRBJ2-7; length: 16; CDR3: ASSILGDGHRSSYEQY
V: TRBV29-1; size: few; J: TRBJ2-5; length: 12; CDR3: SVEDPFLPETQY
V: TRBV7-3; size: NA; J: TRBJ2-3; length: 16; CDR3: ASSPLAGHDLSTDTQY
V: TRBV7-2; size: NA; J: TRBJ2-7; length: 13; CDR3: ASSIRDSPSYEQY
V: TRBV5-4; size: NA; J: TRBJ2-1; length: 12; CDR3: ASSGGPLGNEQF
V: TRBV7-2; size: NA; J: TRBJ2-5; length: 12; CDR3: ASSLARQGETQY
V: TRBV5-1; size: NA; J: TRBJ2-3; length: 10; CDR3: ASSLRTDTQY
V: TRBV7-8; size: few; J: TRBJ1-4; length: 14; CDR3: ASSLGPGQTNEKLF
V: TRBV6-5; size: NA; J: TRBJ2-6; length: 14; CDR3: ASSYSFRVGANVLT
V: TRBV4-2; size: NA; J: TRBJ2-5; length: 10; CDR3: ASSQDQETQY
V: TRBV5-6; size: few; J: TRBJ2-7; length: 12; CDR3: ASSSAGQTYEQY
V: TRBV15; size: few; J: TRBJ1-1; length: 13; CDR3: ATSRDLQGRAEAF
V: TRBV9; size: many; J: TRBJ2-1; length: 13; CDR3: ASSVEGASYNEQF
V: TRBV5-1; size: NA; J: TRBJ2-5; length: 13; CDR3: ASSTGSHRPETQY
V: TRBV5-6; size: NA; J: TRBJ2-3; length: 13; CDR3: ASSFGTLNTDTQY
V: TRBV7-9; size: many; J: TRBJ1-1; length: 12; CDR3: ASSSQTGIGGAF
V: TRBV6-5; size: few; J: TRBJ2-2; length: 13; CDR3: ATGLATPKTGELF
V: TRBV27; size: NA; J: TRBJ2-1; length: 17; CDR3: ASSSSGRGGFSSYNEQF
V: TRBV11-2; size: NA; J: TRBJ2-7; length: 12; CDR3: ASSLGDYAYEQY
V: TRBV10-1; size: NA; J: TRBJ2-1; length: 11; CDR3: ASTQTGQDGQF
V: TRBV29-1; size: NA; J: TRBJ2-4; length: 11; CDR3: SYSRGGGNIQY
V: TRBV5-1; size: NA; J: TRBJ2-1; length: 11; CDR3: ASSVAGVHEQF